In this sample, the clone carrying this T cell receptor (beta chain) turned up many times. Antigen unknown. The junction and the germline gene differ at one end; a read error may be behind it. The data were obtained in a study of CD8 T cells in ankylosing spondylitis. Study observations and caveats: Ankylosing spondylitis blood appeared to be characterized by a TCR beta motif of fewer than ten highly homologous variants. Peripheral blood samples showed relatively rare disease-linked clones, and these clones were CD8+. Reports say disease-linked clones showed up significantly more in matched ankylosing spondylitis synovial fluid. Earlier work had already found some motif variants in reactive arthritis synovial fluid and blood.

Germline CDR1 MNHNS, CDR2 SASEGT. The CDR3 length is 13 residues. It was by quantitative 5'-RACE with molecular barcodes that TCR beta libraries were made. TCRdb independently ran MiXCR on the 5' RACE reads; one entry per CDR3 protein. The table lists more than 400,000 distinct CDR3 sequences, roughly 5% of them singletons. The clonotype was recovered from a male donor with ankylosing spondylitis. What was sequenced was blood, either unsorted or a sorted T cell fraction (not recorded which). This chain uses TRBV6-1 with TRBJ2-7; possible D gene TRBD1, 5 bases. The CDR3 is CASREGAPYEQYF. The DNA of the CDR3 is TGTGCCAGCAGAGAAGGGGCCCCCTACGAGCAGTACTTC.